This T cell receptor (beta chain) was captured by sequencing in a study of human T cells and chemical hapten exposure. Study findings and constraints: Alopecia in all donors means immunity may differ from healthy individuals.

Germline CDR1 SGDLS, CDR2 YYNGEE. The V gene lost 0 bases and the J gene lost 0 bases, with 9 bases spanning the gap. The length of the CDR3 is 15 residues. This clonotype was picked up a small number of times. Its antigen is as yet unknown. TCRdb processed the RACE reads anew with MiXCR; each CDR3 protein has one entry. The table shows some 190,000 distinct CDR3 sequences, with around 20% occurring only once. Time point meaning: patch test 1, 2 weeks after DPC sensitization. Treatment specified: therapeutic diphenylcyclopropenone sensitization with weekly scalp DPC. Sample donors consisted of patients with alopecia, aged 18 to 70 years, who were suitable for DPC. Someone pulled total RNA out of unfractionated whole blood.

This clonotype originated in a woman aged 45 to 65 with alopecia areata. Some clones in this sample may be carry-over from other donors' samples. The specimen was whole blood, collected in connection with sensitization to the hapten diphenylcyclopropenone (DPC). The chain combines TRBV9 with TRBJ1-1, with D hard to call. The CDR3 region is CASSVEVRMNTEAFF. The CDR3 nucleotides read TGTGCCAGCAGCGTAGAGGTCAGGATGAACACTGAAGCTTTCTTT.